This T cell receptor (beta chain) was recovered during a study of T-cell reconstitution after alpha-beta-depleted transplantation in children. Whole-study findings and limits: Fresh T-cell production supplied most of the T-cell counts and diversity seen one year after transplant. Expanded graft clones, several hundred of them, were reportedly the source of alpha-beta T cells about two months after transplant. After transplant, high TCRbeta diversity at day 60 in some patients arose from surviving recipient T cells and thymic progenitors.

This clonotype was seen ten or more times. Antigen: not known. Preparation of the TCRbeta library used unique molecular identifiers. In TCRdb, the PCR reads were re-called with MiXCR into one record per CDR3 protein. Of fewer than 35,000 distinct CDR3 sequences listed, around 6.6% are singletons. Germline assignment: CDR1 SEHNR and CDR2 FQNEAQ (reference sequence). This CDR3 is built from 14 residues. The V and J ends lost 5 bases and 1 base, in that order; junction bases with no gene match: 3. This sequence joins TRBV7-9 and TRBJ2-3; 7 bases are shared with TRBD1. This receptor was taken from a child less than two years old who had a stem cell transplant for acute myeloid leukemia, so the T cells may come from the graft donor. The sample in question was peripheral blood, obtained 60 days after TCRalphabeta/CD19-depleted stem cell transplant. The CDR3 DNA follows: TGTGCCAGCAGCGCAGGGGGAGGCACAGATACGCAGTATTTT. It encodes CASSAGGGTDTQYF.